One sample yielded the 10 T cell receptor beta chains listed below, sequenced in a study of blood T cells in healthy people across ages. The use of a sample-barcoded 5' primer and a J-beta primer mix characterized a second PCR of about 7 to 12 cycles. TCRdb passed the 5' RACE reads through MiXCR, listing each CDR3 protein once. The sample holds roughly 680,000 distinct CDR3 sequences, 45% to 50% seen once. Sequencing was carried out using blood. Receptors originate from a woman aged 55-69 years in good health.

V usage is TRBV10-3 and J usage is TRBJ1-6; 9 nucleotides line up with TRBD1. V shed 3 bases and J 10 bases; nucleotides not matched to a gene: 10. This CDR3 has 16 amino acids. Per germline, CDR1 ENHRY and CDR2 SYGVKD. The CDR3 region has the DNA TGTGCCATCAGTGATAGGGTGACAGGGGGTAACTCACCCCTCCACTTT. This gives the protein CAISDRVTGGNSPLHF.

This clonotype was picked up a small number of times. The rearrangement uses TRBV7-9 and TRBJ2-6, with D maybe TRBD2 (5 bases). The CDR3 covers 18 residues. CDR1 SEHNR and CDR2 FQNEAQ come from the germline V gene (reference sequence). Trimming took off 3 bases at V and 9 bases at J, with 24 bases between the two ends. The CDR3 protein is CASSFPTEMTGVDNVLTF. The CDR3, as DNA: TGTGCCAGCAGCTTCCCAACCGAAATGACCGGGGTAGACAACGTCCTGACTTTC. Based on the CDR3 plus reference TRBV7-9 and TRBJ2-6, the full variable domain is DTGVSQNPRHKITKRGQNVTFRCDPISEHNRLYWYRQTLGQGPEFLTYFQNEAQLEKSRLLSDRFSAERPKGSFSTLEIQRTEQGDSAMYLCASSFPTEMTGVDNVLTFGAGSRLTVL.

V usage is TRBV7-9 and J usage is TRBJ2-5, with 7 bases fitting TRBD1. The CDR3 runs 14 residues. The V gene's germline CDR1 is SEHNR and CDR2 FQNEAQ (reference sequence). Trimming at V came to 3 bases and at J to 0 bases, leaving 1 base not matched to a gene. Written as DNA, the CDR3 is TGTGCCAGCAGCTTGGGGACAGACCAAGAGACCCAGTACTTC. Translation: CASSLGTDQETQYF.

The rearrangement uses TRBV20-1 and TRBJ2-5; D is perhaps TRBD2 (5 bases). The J call is doubtful: the DNA matches TRBJ2-7 better. CDR1 is DFQATT, CDR2 SNEGSKA, per germline (reference sequence). The CDR3 is 12 amino acids. The CDR3 protein is CSAEGSPHEQYF. In DNA, the CDR3 is TGCAGTGCTGAAGGGAGTCCCCACGAGCAGTACTTC.

The chain employs TRBV29-1 and TRBJ2-7; D uncertain. The CDR3 extends over 11 amino acids. V was clipped by 4 bases and J by 6 bases, with 10 bases between them. Germline values: CDR1 SQVTM, CDR2 ANQGSEA. CDR3: CSVGGVCEQYF. The CDR3 nucleotides are TGCAGCGTTGGTGGGGTATGCGAGCAGTACTTC.

CDR3 in amino acids: CSAETGGSGEQYF. In nucleotides, the CDR3 is TGCAGTGCTGAGACAGGGGGCTCTGGGGAGCAGTACTTC. V gene TRBV20-1 combines with J gene TRBJ2-5, with TRBD1 matching 10 bases. J was trimmed by 11 bases and V by 5 bases; bases with no gene match: 11. The CDR3 is 13 residues long. CDR1 and CDR2 (germline): DFQATT, SNEGSKA (reference sequence).

This chain links TRBV27 with TRBJ2-4, with a tentative D call TRBD2 (5 bases). Trimming removed 6 bases from V and 0 bases from J, with 15 bases in between. Germline CDR1 reads MNHEY; CDR2 reads SMNVEV (reference sequence). The CDR3 is 16 residues long. The CDR3 sequence: CASSLRGQLAKNIQYF. The CDR3 DNA reads as TGTGCCAGCAGCCTACGAGGGCAACTAGCCAAAAACATTCAGTACTTC.

This chain connects TRBV6-2 or TRBV6-3 to TRBJ2-7, with D possibly TRBD1 on 5 matching bases. Germline values: CDR1 MNHEY, CDR2 SVGEGT. CDR3 length equals 17 residues. Trimming shortened V by 0 bases and J by 3 bases, and 18 bases separated the two germline ends. The CDR3 loop is CASSYSVQGLVNYEQYF. CDR3 nucleotide sequence: TGTGCCAGCAGTTACTCGGTGCAGGGCCTTGTCAACTACGAGCAGTACTTC.

This clonotype has just a few counts. The J gene is TRBJ2-7, the V gene TRBV29-1; 10 bases are a match to TRBD2. The CDR3 has 15 amino acids. Germline trimming cut 7 bases from V and 7 bases from J; bases unmatched to any gene: 16. Looked up from germline, CDR1 is SQVTM and CDR2 is ANQGSEA. This CDR3 is CSAPWGAGGYNEQYF. In DNA form, the CDR3 reads TGCAGCGCCCCGTGGGGAGCGGGAGGGTACAATGAGCAGTACTTC.

The chain employs TRBV4-2 and TRBJ1-2, with TRBD1 matching over 7 bases. The V gene's germline CDR1 is LGHNA and CDR2 YNFKEQ. V gave up 6 bases and J gave up 4 bases; unmatched junction bases: 14. This CDR3 comprises 16 residues. CDR3 region: CASSPEGDSRAYGYTF. CDR3 DNA sequence: TGTGCCAGCAGTCCTGAAGGGGACAGCCGTGCCTATGGCTACACCTTC.